These T cell receptor beta chains were read from a single sample in a study of long-term antiretroviral therapy in people with HIV. The repertoire was sequenced with immunoSEQ multiplex PCR; TCRdb's copy has only in-frame clones and lacks some. The table includes tens of thousands of clones, 90% to 95% detected once. Sequencing was performed on unsorted PBMCs, taken approximately 7.1 years after starting antiretroviral therapy. The receptors stem from a man aged 50 to 59 with HIV. Both conserved end residues are part of each CDR3. The D gene is left open where the match is weak. Clone size, where shown, is once, few, many, or a class for clones that have expanded.

TRBJ1-6,17,.,TRBV5-6,.,TGTGCCAGCAGCTTGGGACATGCGGTATTTTATAATTCACCCCTCCACTTT,CASSLGHAVFYNSPLHF
TRBJ1-2,15,.,TRBV7-6,.,TGTGCCAGCAGCGCCCCTCCGGGACGCCTGGGGGGCTACACCTTC,CASSAPPGRLGGYTF
TRBJ2-7,15,TRBD1,TRBV27,.,TGTGCCAGCAGCCCCCGACAGGGGGGTGCCTACGAGCAGTACTTC,CASSPRQGGAYEQYF
TRBJ1-5,16,TRBD1,TRBV5-5,once,TGTGCCAGCAGCTTCGGGACAGGACCGGGCAATCAGCCCCAGCATTTT,CASSFGTGPGNQPQHF
TRBJ2-2,16,TRBD1,TRBV13,.,TGTGCCAGCAGCTTAGTGAGGACAGGGGTAACCGGGGAGCTGTTTTTT,CASSLVRTGVTGELFF
TRBJ1-2,15,.,TRBV5-1,.,TGCGCCAGCAGCTTGGATTGGAGAACTAACTATGGCTACACCTTC,CASSLDWRTNYGYTF
TRBJ1-6,14,.,TRBV14,.,TGTGCCAGCAGCCGTGGGACCTTGGGGTCACCCCTCCACTTT,CASSRGTLGSPLHF
TRBJ1-4,16,TRBD1,TRBV6-5,.,TGTGCCAGCAGTTATAATCCGGGACAGGGGAATGAAAAACTGTTTTTT,CASSYNPGQGNEKLFF
TRBJ2-1,15,.,TRBV5-1,.,TGCGCCAGCAAGGAGGGGAGTAGCTCCTACAATGAGCAGTTCTTC,CASKEGSSSYNEQFF
TRBJ1-2,12,.,TRBV10-2,.,TGCGCCAGCAGTGCGGTCAACTATGGCTACACCTTC,CASSAVNYGYTF
TRBJ1-1,14,.,TRBV7-8,.,TGTGCCAGCAGCTTGTCCCCTGGGGACACTGAAGCTTTCTTT,CASSLSPGDTEAFF
TRBJ1-2,11,.,TRBV29-1,.,TGCAGCGTCGCAGACAGCTATGGCTACACCTTC,CSVADSYGYTF
TRBJ2-7,14,.,TRBV4-1,.,TGCGCCAGCAGCCAACAGGCGTCAGACTACGAGCAGTACTTC,CASSQQASDYEQYF
TRBJ2-7,14,TRBD1,TRBV5-1,.,TGCGCCAGCAGCTTACAGGGGGCGCAAAACGAGCAGTACTTC,CASSLQGAQNEQYF